The clone carrying this TCR beta chain appeared a single time. The length of the CDR3 is 12 residues. CDR1 and CDR2 (germline): SGHTA, FQGNSA. V lost 5 bases and J lost 10, with 13 bases in between. This specimen comes from a study of blood T cell repertoires in COVID-19. Repertoires were generated with immunoSEQ multiplex PCR, while TCRdb's copy carries only in-frame clones and drops some. This repertoire shows 130,000 or so clones, roughly four fifths found once; its top ten account for around 10%. This sequence joins TRBV7-2 and TRBJ2-3, with D possibly being TRBD2 (7 bases). Material for sequencing was peripheral blood. This clonotype originated in a human donor in a cohort sampled during active COVID-19. The CDR3 coding sequence is TGTGCCAGCAGCCCGCGGGGGCGGGCGCAGTATTTT. This encodes CASSPRGRAQYF. The variable domain in full, completed from reference TRBV7-2 and TRBJ2-3, reads GAGVSQSPSNKVTEKGKDVELRCDPISGHTALYWYRQSLGQGLEFLIYFQGNSAPDKSGLPSDRFSAERTGGSVSTLTIQRTQQEDSAVYLCASSPRGRAQYFGPGTRLTVL.